This TCR beta chain was sequenced for a study of cytomegalovirus exposure and HLA in healthy donors. Overall study findings and caveats: Most of the CMV-associated TCR beta chains (in a later analysis) appeared to be HLA-restricted. V- and J-gene trimming in TCR beta was tied to a missense DCLRE1C variant by an analysis performed later. Within the data, a cluster of highly shared sequence variants was likely a sequencing artifact. HLA allele associations emerged for about 18,000 TCR beta sequences in a later analysis, at 0.05 false discovery rate.

About this clone itself: The antigen remains unidentified.

Both 60 Vbeta primers and 13 Jbeta primers went into the PCR. Clones were read by immunoSEQ multiplex PCR, and TCRdb kept only the in-frame ones, dropping some. The sample shows some 200,000 clones, roughly four fifths of them seen only once. The V gene end was trimmed by 5 bases and the J gene end by 4 bases; junction bases not matched to a gene: 3. This CDR3 has 13 amino acids. Germline lookup yields CDR1 SGHAT and CDR2 FQNNGV. The V call is TRBV11-2, the J call TRBJ2-5, with TRBD1 matching over 8 bases. This receptor was obtained from a man in his forties or fifties in good health and CMV-seronegative. The material sequenced was PBMCs. The CDR3 region is CASSPDRGETQYF. The CDR3 coding sequence is TGTGCCAGCAGCCCTGACAGGGGAGAGACCCAGTACTTC.